Below, 20 T cell receptor beta chains from the same sample are listed, as sequenced in a study of CD8 T cells in Susac syndrome. Reverse transcription of about 0.45 to 1 ug RNA used random hexamers. A single record per CDR3 protein comes from TCRdb applying MiXCR to the immunoSEQ multiplex PCR reads. The repertoire consists of about 120,000 distinct CDR3 sequences, with roughly 92% occurring once and the leading ten covering 0.095% to 0.1%. The sequenced sample was CD4+ T cells from PBMCs. The receptors come from a human donor in good health.

The gene calls are TRBV19 and TRBJ2-4; tentative D call: TRBD2 (6 bases). The V gene's germline CDR1 is LNHDA and CDR2 SQIVND (reference sequence). The CDR3 has 13 residues. V dropped 8 bases and J dropped 8 bases, with 16 bases sitting between them. The CDR3 DNA sequence: TGTGCCAGTCGCTTCGGGGGATCGGACATTCAGTACTTC. Its protein product is CASRFGGSDIQYF.

As to this clonotype: One end of the junction does not line up with germline, which may come from a read error. V gene TRBV7-7 combines with J gene TRBJ2-1, with a tentative D call TRBD2 (6 bases). CDR3 length equals 16 residues. Germline CDR1 and CDR2: SSHAT and FNYEAQ (reference sequence). The CDR3: CASSYGAPGAGNEQFF. CDR3 bases: TGTGCTAGCAGCTATGGGGCTCCTGGGGCGGGGAATGAGCAGTTCTTC.

As for this clonotype: Relative to the germline gene, one junction end is altered; a read error may explain this. The chain uses TRBV7-7 and TRBJ2-3; D may be TRBD2 (5 bases). CDR3 size: 15 residues. Germline V CDR1 and CDR2: SSHAT, FNYEAQ (reference sequence). CDR3: CASSFGNSGTDTQYF. DNA for the CDR3: TGTGCTAGCAGCTTTGGGAATAGCGGCACAGATACGCAGTATTTT.

The gene calls are TRBV7-9 and TRBJ2-7; 9 nucleotides agree with TRBD1. Germline CDR1 SEHNR, CDR2 FQNEAQ (reference sequence). Trimming took 4 bases from V and 1 from J; bases not matched to a gene: 8. The CDR3 is made up of 16 amino acids. CDR3 region: CASSYSLGQGSYEQYF. CDR3 DNA: TGTGCCAGCAGCTACTCCCTGGGACAGGGATCCTACGAGCAGTACTTC. The full variable domain, with the rest looked up from reference TRBV7-9 and TRBJ2-7, is DTGVSQNPRHKITKRGQNVTFRCDPISEHNRLYWYRQTLGQGPEFLTYFQNEAQLEKSRLLSDRFSAERPKGSFSTLEIQRTEQGDSAMYLCASSYSLGQGSYEQYFGPGTRLTVT.

The CDR3 loop reads CASRRDYPAYEQYF. CDR3 coding DNA: TGTGCCAGCAGGAGGGACTACCCCGCCTACGAGCAGTACTTC. This chain joins TRBV6-2 or TRBV6-3 and TRBJ2-7, with 7 bases matching TRBD2. After removal of 6 bases from V and 2 bases from J, the junction contained 7 bases not matched to a gene. CDR3 length: 14 residues. Germline V gives CDR1 MNHEY, CDR2 SVGEGT.

In its sample, this clonotype was seen once. V usage is TRBV18 and J usage is TRBJ2-3, with TRBD1 matching 7 bases. The germline CDR1 and CDR2 sequences are KGHSH and LQKENI. V lost 6 bases to trimming and J lost 5 bases; unmatched junction nucleotides: 5. The CDR3 runs to 13 residues. The chain's CDR3 is CASSSRTGDTQYF. The CDR3 nucleotides read TGTGCCAGCTCCTCCAGGACAGGAGATACGCAGTATTTT.

V and J are TRBV28 and TRBJ1-5; D unclear. Germline V CDR1 and CDR2: MDHEN, SYDVKM. The CDR3 has 13 residues. V was trimmed by 2 bases and J by 5 bases, leaving 7 bases between them. Here the CDR3 reads CASSLRAYQPQHF. DNA of the CDR3: TGTGCCAGCAGTTTACGGGCTTATCAGCCCCAGCATTTT.

This rearrangement joins TRBV7-9 to TRBJ1-3; no definite D call. The CDR3 loop spans 14 amino acids. The germline CDR1 and CDR2 sequences are SEHNR and FQNEAQ (reference sequence). Trimming stripped 1 base from V and 0 bases from J, with 4 bases between. The CDR3 DNA is TGTGCCAGCAGCTTAGTCGTCTCTGGAAACACCATATATTTT. Its protein product is CASSLVVSGNTIYF.

This sequence joins TRBV5-1 and TRBJ2-7; D is uncertain. Per germline, CDR1 SGHRS and CDR2 YFSETQ. CDR3 length: 13 residues. V lost 8 bases and J 2 bases, leaving 14 bases between the germline ends. The CDR3 DNA reads as TGCGCCAGTGGCCCGGCAGATCCCTACGAGCAGTACTTC. This sequence encodes CASGPADPYEQYF.

The rearrangement links TRBV20-1 to TRBJ2-5; the D call may be TRBD1 or TRBD2 (6 bases each). There are 13 residues in the CDR3. With 4 bases removed from V and 7 bases from J, the gap between germline ends came to 16 bases. Germline V gene lookup returns CDR1 DFQATT and CDR2 SNEGSKA (reference sequence). The CDR3 sequence: CSATEGGSGTQYF. The CDR3 DNA reads TGCAGTGCTACAGAGGGGGGATCAGGGACCCAGTACTTC.

The chain links TRBV3-1 to TRBJ2-3, with 13 nucleotides matching TRBD2. Unmatched junction bases numbered 1, after V lost 4 bases and J lost 3 bases. Per the germline V gene, CDR1 is LGHDT and CDR2 is YNNKEL (reference sequence). The CDR3 extends over 15 amino acids. The CDR3 sequence: CASSPTSGRTDTQYF. CDR3 DNA sequence: TGTGCCAGCAGCCCGACTAGCGGGAGGACAGATACGCAGTATTTT.

The genes are TRBV6-2 or TRBV6-3 and TRBJ2-5; unclear D gene. CDR1 and CDR2 from the germline V gene are MNHEY and SVGEGT. The CDR3 is 13 amino acids. Trimming left V 5 bases short and J 2 bases short, with 9 bases between. The CDR3 protein is CASSGWVQETQYF. The CDR3 DNA sequence: TGTGCCAGCAGTGGTTGGGTACAAGAGACCCAGTACTTC.

This clonotype has only one observation. This chain links TRBV20-1 with TRBJ2-1, with a weak D call TRBD2 (7 bases). CDR3 length: 16 residues. V gave up 3 bases and J gave up 9 bases, with 24 bases separating them. The germline CDR1 and CDR2 sequences are DFQATT and SNEGSKA (reference sequence). The CDR3 spells CSARGGSGVNVFEQFF. In nucleotides, the CDR3 is TGCAGTGCTAGGGGGGGCAGCGGGGTGAACGTCTTTGAGCAGTTCTTC.

The J gene is TRBJ2-7, the V gene TRBV6-1; D call uncertain. This CDR3 region has 14 residues. Germline lookup yields CDR1 MNHNS and CDR2 SASEGT. V shed 1 base and J shed 3 bases, with 10 bases lying between them. CDR3 nucleotides: TGTGCCAGCAGTGAAGGTGGACGGATCTACGAGCAGTACTTC. Its translation is CASSEGGRIYEQYF.

The J gene is TRBJ2-7, the V gene TRBV20-1, with D possibly being TRBD2 (6 bases). This CDR3 region has 13 residues. Germline CDR1 is DFQATT and CDR2 is SNEGSKA (reference sequence). Between the trimmed V and J ends, which lost 5 bases and 5 bases, there was a span of 16 bases. The CDR3 protein is CSAPVDYANEQYF. The CDR3 DNA sequence: TGCAGTGCTCCAGTGGACTATGCTAACGAGCAGTACTTC.

The chain links TRBV2 to TRBJ1-2, with D hard to call. Germline V lookup: CDR1 SNHLY, CDR2 FYNNEI. V shed 8 bases and J shed 2 bases, with 9 bases lying between them. The CDR3 covers 12 residues. The CDR3 sequence: CASSPENYGYTF. The CDR3 DNA follows: TGTGCCAGCTCGCCAGAAAACTATGGCTACACCTTC.

This chain links TRBV30 with TRBJ2-1; TRBD2 agrees at 10 bases. The CDR3 has 16 amino acids. J was trimmed by 7 bases and V by 2 bases; bases with no gene match: 11. The germline CDR1 and CDR2 sequences are GTSNPN and SVGIG (reference sequence). The CDR3 protein is CAWSPGKAGGRNEQFF. Here the CDR3 DNA reads TGTGCCTGGAGTCCTGGTAAAGCGGGAGGGCGGAATGAGCAGTTCTTC.

This sequence joins TRBV27 and TRBJ2-3, with 7 bases lining up with TRBD2. The V gene's germline CDR1 is MNHEY and CDR2 SMNVEV (reference sequence). J lost 11 bases, V lost 6 bases, and 17 bases had no gene match. The CDR3 has 15 residues. CDR3 sequence: CASSPLGGNRPRQYF. For the CDR3, the DNA is TGTGCCAGCAGCCCCTTGGGAGGGAACCGACCAAGGCAGTATTTT.

Here the CDR3 reads CASSYGGPTQYF. The DNA of the CDR3 is TGTGCCAGCAGTTACGGGGGGCCAACGCAGTATTTT. The chain carries TRBV6-2 or TRBV6-3 and TRBJ2-3; D tentatively reads TRBD1 or TRBD2 (6 bases each). The germline V gene encodes CDR1 MNHEY and CDR2 SVGEGT. The V and J ends lost 2 bases and 9 bases respectively, with 9 bases between them. The CDR3 has 12 residues.

The chain carries TRBV20-1 and TRBJ2-1, with D maybe TRBD1 (5 bases). The CDR3 sequence is 15 residues long. CDR1 is DFQATT and CDR2 is SNEGSKA in the germline V gene (reference sequence). Trimming took 5 bases from V and 0 from J, leaving 14 bases between them. CDR3 coding DNA: TGCAGTGCTGGCCAGGGCGCCAGCTCCTACAATGAGCAGTTCTTC. Its translation: CSAGQGASSYNEQFF.